The clone carrying this T cell receptor beta chain was seen just once. Original data processing: Estimates of nucleated cell counts were drawn from the amplification of reference gene primers. Only in-frame clones appear in the TCRdb table, and some are missing; sequencing was by immunoSEQ multiplex PCR. The V and J calls and clone size were taken over from that table, and D and trimming were inferred from the DNA. The table records 95,000 to 150,000 clones, approximately 80% of them present only once. The sample is drawn from a study of blood T cell repertoires in COVID-19. Looking at the study overall: PBMCs, B-cell-depleted T cells, or T cells were the source of the cDNA or gDNA that made up the material.

CDR1 is SGHTA, CDR2 FQGTGA, per germline. V was clipped by 5 bases and J by 8 bases, with 10 bases between them. This CDR3 comprises 12 residues. The chain links TRBV7-3 to TRBJ2-1; possible D gene TRBD2, 6 bases. The sequence was collected from a woman in her 70s with acute or convalescent COVID-19. The sequenced material came from peripheral blood. The CDR3, as DNA: TGTGCCAGCAGCCAAGGAGGGTATGAGCAGTTCTTC. Its protein is CASSQGGYEQFF. Based on the CDR3 plus reference TRBV7-3 and TRBJ2-1, the full variable domain is GAGVSQTPSNKVTEKGKYVELRCDPISGHTALYWYRQSLGQGPEFLIYFQGTGAADDSGLPNDRFFAVRPEGSVSTLKIQRTERGDSAVYLCASSQGGYEQFFGPGTRLTVL.